This passage covers 26 T cell receptor beta chains from one sample sequenced in a study of blood T cell repertoires in COVID-19. Measured with immunoSEQ multiplex PCR; TCRdb has only the in-frame clones, and not every one. The sample includes over 100,000 clones, 82% of them seen just once. The sequenced sample was peripheral blood. These receptors all come from a man in his sixties with acute or convalescent COVID-19.

The V gene is TRBV5-1, the J gene TRBJ2-1, with D perhaps matching TRBD2 (6 bases). Trimming shortened V by 6 bases and J by 4 bases, and 17 bases separated the two germline ends. This CDR3 contains 15 residues. Germline CDR1 reads SGHRS; CDR2 reads YFSETQ. CDR3 amino acids: CASNQGGGDYNEQFF. The CDR3 bases are TGCGCCAGCAACCAGGGCGGCGGGGATTACAATGAGCAGTTCTTC.

This clone was counted once. The V gene is TRBV7-3, the J gene TRBJ2-2, with a possible D match to TRBD1 (5 bases). The V gene lost 2 bases and the J gene lost 2 bases, with 12 bases spanning the gap. Germline CDR1 reads SGHTA; CDR2 reads FQGTGA. This CDR3 has 16 amino acids. The CDR3 reads CASSLQGRTNTGELFF. The DNA of the CDR3 is TGTGCCAGCAGCTTACAGGGCAGGACCAACACCGGGGAGCTGTTTTTT.

The rearrangement links TRBV6-5 to TRBJ1-3; D is undetermined. Germline V gene sequence: CDR1 MNHEY, CDR2 SVGAGI. The CDR3 spans 13 residues. V lost 7 bases and J 0 bases, leaving 7 bases between the germline ends. CDR3 nucleotide sequence: TGTGCCAGCAAGTGGAGCTCTGGAAACACCATATATTTT. It translates to CASKWSSGNTIYF.

The chain links TRBV4-1 to TRBJ1-4, with 9 bases fitting TRBD1. The CDR3 sequence is 14 residues long. Germline values: CDR1 MGHRA, CDR2 YSYEKL. V was pared by 6 bases and J by 5 bases, with 4 bases of the junction left unmatched. CDR3 DNA sequence: TGCGCCAGCAGGTACGGGACAGGGAATGAAAAACTGTTTTTT. It yields the protein CASRYGTGNEKLFF.

V is TRBV2 and J is TRBJ2-7; D gene unclear. Deletions cut 10 bases from V and 0 bases from J, with 13 bases between. Germline-derived CDR1 and CDR2 are SNHLY and FYNNEI. The CDR3 has 13 residues. The CDR3 DNA reads as TGTGCCATAACAGAAGATTTCTCCTACGAGCAGTACTTC. This encodes CAITEDFSYEQYF.

V gene TRBV7-9 combines with J gene TRBJ2-1; possible D gene TRBD2, 5 bases. Per germline, CDR1 SEHNR and CDR2 FQNEAQ (reference sequence). The CDR3 consists of 15 residues. V was clipped by 3 bases and J by 4 bases, with 13 bases between them. The CDR3 DNA follows: TGTGCCAGCAGCTTTTCGGCGGGCATGTACAATGAGCAGTTCTTC. This codes for CASSFSAGMYNEQFF.

This chain connects TRBV6-5 to TRBJ2-7; 9 bases align to TRBD1. Per germline, CDR1 MNHEY and CDR2 SVGAGI. V lost 2 bases, J lost 2 bases, and 4 bases stayed unmatched. This CDR3 contains 15 residues. The CDR3 sequence: CASSYVRQGAYEQYF. The CDR3 bases are TGTGCCAGCAGTTACGTGAGACAGGGGGCCTACGAGCAGTACTTC.

This clone was counted a single time. V usage is TRBV10-3 and J usage is TRBJ1-1; D might be TRBD1 (6 bases). The CDR3 is 15 residues long. Germline V lookup: CDR1 ENHRY, CDR2 SYGVKD. Trimming cost V 0 bases and J 1 base, with 9 bases left between them. The CDR3 nucleotides read TGTGCCATCAGTGAGTCTCGGACAGCGAACACTGAAGCTTTCTTT. Protein sequence: CAISESRTANTEAFF.

CDR3 bases: TGTGCCAGCAGCCTCGACTTTGCCTACGAGCAGTACTTC. The encoded protein is CASSLDFAYEQYF. The chain carries TRBV7-2 and TRBJ2-7, with D unclear. This CDR3 is 13 amino acids long. Deletions cut 5 bases from V and 2 bases from J, with 10 bases between. Germline V gene sequence: CDR1 SGHTA, CDR2 FQGNSA.

The chain is built from TRBV9 and TRBJ2-1; perhaps TRBD2 as D (6 bases). CDR1 and CDR2 (germline): SGDLS, YYNGEE. V lost 3 bases and J 2 bases, leaving 12 bases between the germline ends. This CDR3 spans 15 amino acids. The CDR3 loop reads CASSARGLTYNEQFF. The DNA of the CDR3 is TGTGCCAGCAGCGCCCGGGGACTCACCTACAATGAGCAGTTCTTC.

This clone has more than one count but fewer than ten. The chain recombines TRBV28 with TRBJ2-3, with D maybe TRBD2 (6 bases). The CDR3 loop spans 15 amino acids. Per the germline V gene, CDR1 is MDHEN and CDR2 is SYDVKM. The germline V and J ends were trimmed by 5 bases and 2 bases, with 14 bases remaining between them. CDR3 in DNA: TGTGCCAGCAGTCGTTTAGCGGAACTCACAGATACGCAGTATTTT. Residues: CASSRLAELTDTQYF.

This clone has just a few counts. The chain employs TRBV12-3 or TRBV12-4 and TRBJ2-7; a possible D gene is TRBD1 (6 bases). The CDR3 extends over 12 amino acids. V was clipped by 2 bases and J by 7 bases, with 9 bases between them. The CDR3 reads CASSLLGTEQYF. The CDR3 DNA reads TGTGCCAGCAGTTTATTAGGGACAGAGCAGTACTTC.

The rearrangement links TRBV30 to TRBJ2-5; TRBD1 is a possible D gene (6 bases). CDR1 and CDR2 from the germline V gene are GTSNPN and SVGIG (reference sequence). V was shortened by 6 bases and J by 2 bases, with 13 bases between the two germline ends. This CDR3 is built from 13 residues. The DNA of the CDR3 is TGTGCCTGCCAACGACAGGTACAAGAGACCCAGTACTTC. This translates into CACQRQVQETQYF.

This chain joins TRBV7-3 and TRBJ2-1; tentatively, D is TRBD2 (5 bases). Germline V gives CDR1 SGHTA, CDR2 FQGTGA. The CDR3 spans 16 residues. The ends were cut back, 4 bases at V and 3 bases at J, with 16 bases in the middle. CDR3 sequence: CASSSYKGRFYNEQFF. The CDR3 DNA is TGTGCCAGCAGCTCTTACAAAGGGAGATTCTACAATGAGCAGTTCTTC.

The chain is built from TRBV6-1 and TRBJ1-5, with D perhaps matching TRBD1 (5 bases). The CDR3 contains 15 residues. Deletions cut 1 base from V and 4 bases from J, with 11 bases between. Germline V gives CDR1 MNHNS, CDR2 SASEGT. This chain's CDR3 is CASSEVRQGNQPQHF. CDR3 bases: TGTGCCAGCAGTGAAGTTCGGCAGGGAAATCAGCCCCAGCATTTT.

The chain is built from TRBV19 and TRBJ2-7, with 7 bases that match TRBD1. Germline assignment: CDR1 LNHDA and CDR2 SQIVND (reference sequence). V gave up 6 bases and J gave up 1 base; unmatched junction bases: 9. This CDR3 is 15 amino acids long. DNA of the CDR3: TGTGCCAGTAGGAAACAGGGGCCTGGGTCCTACGAGCAGTACTTC. It specifies CASRKQGPGSYEQYF.

The gene calls are TRBV6-2 or TRBV6-3 and TRBJ1-1, with D possibly matching TRBD1 (5 bases). The germline V gene has CDR1 MNHEY and CDR2 SVGEGT. The CDR3 extends over 14 amino acids. Trimming stripped 0 bases from V and 12 bases from J, with 17 bases between. The CDR3, as DNA: TGTGCCAGCAGTTACTCGCCCGGGACTGCCGCTTCTTTCTTT. Amino acids: CASSYSPGTAASFF.

The chain uses TRBV30 and TRBJ1-5; D is possibly TRBD1 (5 bases). CDR1 and CDR2 (germline): GTSNPN, SVGIG (reference sequence). This CDR3 is 13 amino acids long. The ends were cut back, 2 bases at V and 5 bases at J, with 10 bases in the middle. As DNA, the CDR3 is TGTGCCTGGAGTCCCCAGGGCCATCAGCCCCAGCATTTT. Amino acid sequence: CAWSPQGHQPQHF.

This chain joins TRBV4-1 and TRBJ1-2; D is uncertain. The CDR3 length is 16 residues. The V gene lost 1 base and the J gene lost 0 bases, with 12 bases spanning the gap. Germline V gene lookup returns CDR1 MGHRA and CDR2 YSYEKL. The CDR3 loop is CASSQVASSANYGYTF. The CDR3 bases are TGCGCCAGCAGCCAAGTAGCCTCTTCTGCTAACTATGGCTACACCTTC.

The genes are TRBV3-1 (or the pseudogene TRBV3-2) and TRBJ2-7; 7 bases align to TRBD1. The V gene's germline CDR1 is LGHDT and CDR2 YNNKEL (reference sequence). This CDR3 is 14 amino acids long. V lost 4 bases to trimming and J lost 2 bases; unmatched junction nucleotides: 5. This chain's CDR3 is CASSRPQGAYEQYF. CDR3 in DNA: TGTGCCAGCAGCCGACCCCAGGGGGCCTACGAGCAGTACTTC.

This clone was observed a single time. This sequence joins TRBV7-9 and TRBJ2-5; the D gene is possibly TRBD1 (5 bases). V shed 0 bases and J shed 5 bases, with 13 bases lying between them. The CDR3 spans 15 residues. Germline-derived CDR1 and CDR2 are SEHNR and FQNEAQ (reference sequence). CDR3 in DNA: TGTGCCAGCAGCTTAGCGCGACAGATTGTGGAGACCCAGTACTTC. Translated, it gives CASSLARQIVETQYF.

The chain links TRBV7-3 to TRBJ2-3, with 7 bases that match TRBD2. The V gene's germline CDR1 is SGHTA and CDR2 FQGTGA. The CDR3 length is 14 residues. J lost 5 bases, V lost 5 bases, and 7 bases had no gene match. The CDR3 is CASSVMGGKDTQYF. The CDR3 DNA reads as TGTGCCAGCAGCGTAATGGGGGGGAAAGATACGCAGTATTTT.

V is TRBV1 and J is TRBJ2-7; the table's D call of TRBD1 was not tested on the DNA. TRBV1 is a documented pseudogene. This CDR3 spans 15 amino acids. The CDR3 loop reads CTSSQRDRSSYEQYF. Written as DNA, the CDR3 is TGCACCAGCAGCCAAAGGGACAGGAGCTCCTACGAGCAGTACTTC.

This rearrangement joins TRBV5-1 to TRBJ2-3; 8 bases agree with TRBD2. CDR1 is SGHRS, CDR2 YFSETQ, per germline. The junction had 12 bases not matched to a gene; V was cut back by 6 bases and J by 6 bases. CDR3 length: 15 residues. The DNA for the CDR3 is TGCGCCAGCACCCTTCAAGCGGGAGAAGGGGATACGCAGTATTTT. Its protein product is CASTLQAGEGDTQYF.

This clone has only one observation. The rearrangement joins TRBV6-2 or TRBV6-3 to TRBJ1-3; D gene unclear. Germline CDR1 and CDR2: MNHEY and SVGEGT. This CDR3 comprises 15 residues. V shed 7 bases and J shed 0 bases, with 13 bases lying between them. The CDR3 spells CASTPRDRSGNTIYF. The CDR3 DNA reads as TGTGCCAGCACCCCGCGGGATCGCTCTGGAAACACCATATATTTT.

The chain employs TRBV2 and TRBJ1-1, with D possibly TRBD1 on 6 matching bases. V was trimmed by 4 bases and J by 3 bases, leaving 9 bases between them. The CDR3 loop spans 13 amino acids. Germline lookup yields CDR1 SNHLY and CDR2 FYNNEI. The DNA of the CDR3 is TGTGCCAGCAGTGGTGGACAGTACACTGAAGCTTTCTTT. Translated: CASSGGQYTEAFF.